Each of the 28 T cell receptor beta chains below was sequenced from the same sample in a study of blood T cell repertoires in COVID-19. TCRdb's table, derived via immunoSEQ multiplex PCR, lists solely in-frame clones and lacks some. The table records just over 90,000 clones, 75% to 90% of them present only once. Sequenced material: peripheral blood. The receptors were gathered from a human donor with active COVID-19. The donor label of this sample is uncertain.

The V call is TRBV7-9, the J call TRBJ1-2; unclear D gene. CDR3 length equals 18 residues. Trimming removed 1 base at V and 2 bases at J, with 20 bases between. CDR1 SEHNR and CDR2 FQNEAQ come from the germline V gene (reference sequence). The CDR3 coding sequence is TGTGCCAGCAGCTTAGTGGTAGGCGCGGCGCCCCGAAACTATGGCTACACCTTC. It yields the protein CASSLVVGAAPRNYGYTF.

The rearrangement uses TRBV7-8 and TRBJ2-7; TRBD1 aligns across 7 bases. The germline V gene has CDR1 SGHVS and CDR2 FQNEAQ. The J segment lost 4 bases and the V segment lost 3 bases, leaving 15 bases of the junction unmatched. This CDR3 is built from 17 residues. The CDR3 is CASSFSIGLGTDYEQYF. In DNA form, the CDR3 reads TGTGCCAGCAGCTTCTCAATCGGCCTAGGGACAGATTACGAGCAGTACTTC. Using reference TRBV7-8 and TRBJ2-7 for the parts outside the CDR3, the full variable domain is GAGVSQSPRYKVAKRGQDVALRCDPISGHVSLFWYQQALGQGPEFLTYFQNEAQLDKSGLPSDRFFAERPEGSVSTLKIQRTQQEDSAVYLCASSFSIGLGTDYEQYFGPGTRLTVT.

This clone has a single count. The rearrangement uses TRBV28 and TRBJ2-4; 8 nucleotides align to TRBD2. J lost 7 bases, V lost 3 bases, and 5 bases had no gene match. Germline V lookup: CDR1 MDHEN, CDR2 SYDVKM. This CDR3 spans 14 amino acids. CDR3 in DNA: TGTGCCAGCAGTTTCCCGGGGGGGCGTAACATTCAGTACTTC. It codes for CASSFPGGRNIQYF.

This chain joins TRBV5-1 and TRBJ2-7, with 9 bases aligning to TRBD1. V was clipped by 6 bases and J by 0 bases; unmatched bases: 7. CDR3 length equals 15 residues. Germline CDR1 is SGHRS and CDR2 is YFSETQ. The CDR3 DNA follows: TGCGCCAGCACTAATACAGGGGGCAACTCCTACGAGCAGTACTTC. Encoded protein: CASTNTGGNSYEQYF.

This clone was seen only a few times. The chain recombines TRBV18 with TRBJ1-5, with a weak D call TRBD1 (5 bases). The germline V gene encodes CDR1 KGHSH and CDR2 LQKENI. The CDR3 has 13 residues. V lost 6 bases, J lost 6 bases, and 12 bases lay in between. The CDR3 region is CASSIGVGQPQHF. CDR3 coding DNA: TGTGCCAGCTCCATAGGGGTAGGTCAGCCCCAGCATTTT.

The chain uses TRBV25-1 and TRBJ2-7, with 9 nucleotides matching TRBD1. The CDR3 loop spans 14 amino acids. The ends lost 3 bases at V and 3 bases at J; junction bases unmatched: 3. From germline, CDR1 is MGHDK and CDR2 SYGVNS. The CDR3 region has the DNA TGTGCCAGCAGTGAGGGGACAGGGTTCTACGAGCAGTACTTC. Translated: CASSEGTGFYEQYF.

The chain combines TRBV27 with TRBJ2-3; the D gene is possibly TRBD2 (6 bases). This CDR3 contains 13 residues. Deletions cut 3 bases from V and 5 bases from J, with 9 bases between. CDR1 and CDR2 (germline): MNHEY, SMNVEV (reference sequence). CDR3 sequence (DNA): TGTGCCAGCAGTTTGCGGAGGGGAGATACGCAGTATTTT. Its translation: CASSLRRGDTQYF.

The rearrangement links TRBV5-6 to TRBJ1-2; D may be TRBD1 (5 bases). In germline, CDR1 is SGHDT, CDR2 YYEEEE. The CDR3 covers 12 residues. Trimming pared 4 bases from V and 4 bases from J, leaving 8 bases between. The CDR3 region has the DNA TGTGCCAGCAGCGTAGACAGCTATGGCTACACCTTC. Protein product: CASSVDSYGYTF. Filled out from reference TRBV5-6 and TRBJ1-2, the complete variable domain reads DAGVTQSPTHLIKTRGQQVTLRCSPKSGHDTVSWYQQALGQGPQFIFQYYEEEERQRGNFPDRFSGHQFPNYSSELNVNALLLGDSALYLCASSVDSYGYTFGSGTRLTVV.

The chain combines TRBV5-8 with TRBJ1-5; 9 positions agree with TRBD1. The CDR3 runs 13 residues. V lost 10 bases, J lost 7 bases, and 9 bases stayed unmatched. From germline, CDR1 is SGHTS and CDR2 YDEGEE. The chain's CDR3 is CAGRGQGGQPQHF. CDR3 nucleotide sequence: TGTGCCGGTCGGGGACAGGGAGGACAGCCCCAGCATTTT.

V and J are TRBV27 and TRBJ1-6, with 9 bases identical to TRBD1. The V and J ends lost 8 bases and 9 bases, in that order; junction bases with no gene match: 8. Germline V gene lookup returns CDR1 MNHEY and CDR2 SMNVEV (reference sequence). CDR3 length: 14 residues. CDR3 nucleotides: TGTGCCAGCTCTGGGGGACAGGGTACTTCACCCCTCCACTTT. Protein sequence: CASSGGQGTSPLHF.

This clone was recorded only once. This chain uses TRBV28 with TRBJ1-5, with a weak D call TRBD1 (5 bases). This CDR3 region has 15 residues. Germline values: CDR1 MDHEN, CDR2 SYDVKM. V was cut by 4 bases and J by 1 base, with 11 bases left in between. The CDR3 loop reads CASSYGGGSNQPQHF. CDR3 bases: TGTGCCAGCAGTTACGGCGGGGGGAGCAATCAGCCCCAGCATTTT.

V is TRBV4-3 and J is TRBJ1-4; 8 bases agree with TRBD1. CDR3 length: 16 residues. Germline V lookup: CDR1 LGHNA, CDR2 YSLEER. The J segment lost 8 bases and the V segment lost 0 bases, leaving 8 bases of the junction unmatched. The CDR3 DNA sequence: TGCGCCAGCAGCCAAGATCTGTACAGGGGGGGGGAAAAACTGTTTTTT. Its protein product is CASSQDLYRGGEKLFF.

The V and J genes are TRBV5-4 and TRBJ2-2; TRBD1 matches 7 bases. Germline-derived CDR1 and CDR2 are SGHNT and YYREEE (reference sequence). The CDR3 length is 18 residues. V was clipped by 4 bases and J by 9 bases; unmatched bases: 21. The CDR3 loop is CASSPNPTGPLSIRELFF. Here the CDR3 DNA reads TGTGCCAGCAGCCCCAACCCGACAGGGCCCTTATCTATCAGGGAGCTGTTTTTT.

This sequence joins TRBV7-8 and TRBJ1-5; 7 positions agree with TRBD1. Germline assignment: CDR1 SGHVS and CDR2 FQNEAQ. The CDR3 spans 14 residues. With V trimmed by 5 bases and J by 2 bases, 3 bases remained unmatched. The CDR3 region is CASSQGTGNQPQHF. CDR3 nucleotide sequence: TGTGCCAGCAGCCAAGGGACAGGCAATCAGCCCCAGCATTTT.

CDR3 protein: CASSLRTDGNEKLFF. For the CDR3, the DNA is TGTGCCAGCAGCTTACGGACAGATGGTAATGAAAAACTGTTTTTT. This rearrangement joins TRBV7-9 to TRBJ1-4; TRBD1 might be the D (6 bases). Per germline, CDR1 SEHNR and CDR2 FQNEAQ (reference sequence). CDR3 length: 15 residues. The ends were cut back, 2 bases at V and 4 bases at J, with 11 bases in the middle.

The rearrangement links TRBV28 to TRBJ1-2; no definite D call. The CDR3 length is 13 residues. Trimming left V 5 bases short and J 4 bases short, with 11 bases between. Per the germline V gene, CDR1 is MDHEN and CDR2 is SYDVKM. CDR3 coding DNA: TGTGCCAGCAGTCTCCTCCGTTTCTATGGCTACACCTTC. This codes for CASSLLRFYGYTF.

The rearrangement joins TRBV21-1 to TRBJ1-2; the table's D call, TRBD1, was not checked against the DNA. TRBV21-1 is shown as a pseudogene. There are 14 residues in the CDR3. CDR3 sequence: CASSLRPVLTGYTF. In nucleotides, the CDR3 is TGTGCCAGCAGCTTACGTCCTGTTCTTACAGGCTACACCTTC.

The chain links TRBV7-8 to TRBJ2-3; the D gene is possibly TRBD1 (5 bases). Germline loops: CDR1 SGHVS, CDR2 FQNEAQ. The CDR3 spans 16 residues. Trimming pared 5 bases from V and 2 bases from J, leaving 17 bases between. The CDR3 DNA reads TGTGCCAGCAGCGAACGGACATTATCCTACACAGATACGCAGTATTTT. It is translated as CASSERTLSYTDTQYF.

The chain employs TRBV3-1 (or the pseudogene TRBV3-2) and TRBJ2-2, with 13 bases matching TRBD2. This CDR3 contains 21 residues. V shed 1 base, J shed 4 bases, and the junction held 15 bases outside the gene matches. Germline V gene lookup returns CDR1 LGHDT and CDR2 YNNKEL (reference sequence). CDR3 loop: CASSQGVGGTSGASSTGELFF. The CDR3 DNA reads as TGTGCCAGCAGCCAAGGCGTAGGCGGGACTAGCGGGGCAAGTAGCACCGGGGAGCTGTTTTTT.

This clone was recorded once. The chain recombines TRBV14 with TRBJ2-3; perhaps TRBD2 as D (6 bases). The V end lost 7 bases, the J end lost 0 bases, and 20 bases lay between the germline ends. The CDR3 is 17 amino acids. Germline assignment: CDR1 SGHDN and CDR2 FVKESK. CDR3: CASTVFSGLSSTDTQYF. The CDR3 DNA reads TGTGCCAGCACGGTCTTTAGCGGATTATCTAGCACAGATACGCAGTATTTT.

This rearrangement joins TRBV18 to TRBJ2-3; D unresolved. This CDR3 is 14 amino acids long. Per germline, CDR1 KGHSH and CDR2 LQKENI. V was cut by 6 bases and J by 1 base, with 11 bases left in between. CDR3 residues: CASSYSTRTDTQYF. The CDR3 coding sequence is TGTGCCAGCTCTTACTCAACTCGCACAGATACGCAGTATTTT.

This chain uses TRBV10-1 with TRBJ2-5; weak D call: TRBD2 (5 bases). Germline lookup yields CDR1 WNHNN and CDR2 SYGVQD (reference sequence). The length of the CDR3 is 12 residues. V lost 5 bases and J lost 5, with 9 bases in between. The CDR3 loop is CASSSGEETQYF. DNA of the CDR3: TGCGCCAGCAGTTCTGGGGAGGAGACCCAGTACTTC.

The gene calls are TRBV6-1 and TRBJ2-1; TRBD2 might be the D (6 bases). The CDR3 is made up of 15 amino acids. In germline, CDR1 is MNHNS, CDR2 SASEGT. The V gene lost 0 bases and the J gene lost 8 bases, with 14 bases spanning the gap. CDR3 loop: CASSEALRAGHEQFF. The CDR3, as DNA: TGTGCCAGCAGTGAAGCGCTGAGGGCGGGACATGAGCAGTTCTTC.

The V gene is TRBV6-2 or TRBV6-3, the J gene TRBJ2-5, with TRBD2 as a possible D gene (6 bases). Trimming took off 4 bases at V and 5 bases at J, with 11 bases between the two ends. The CDR3 is 13 amino acids. Germline CDR1 MNHEY, CDR2 SVGEGT. The chain's CDR3 is CASSWRGVETQYF. Written as DNA, the CDR3 is TGTGCCAGCAGTTGGCGGGGTGTCGAGACCCAGTACTTC.

The chain joins TRBV7-2 to TRBJ1-5, with D perhaps matching TRBD1 (6 bases). Germline V gene sequence: CDR1 SGHTA, CDR2 FQGNSA. The length of the CDR3 is 15 residues. V was pared by 4 bases and J by 6 bases, with 16 bases between. Here the CDR3 reads CASSSAPGEGQPQHF. The CDR3 DNA reads TGTGCCAGCAGCTCCGCCCCAGGGGAGGGTCAGCCCCAGCATTTT.

J is TRBJ1-1 and V is TRBV7-9; tentative D call: TRBD1 (6 bases). The CDR3 covers 15 residues. V lost 1 base to trimming and J lost 2 bases, with 11 bases between them. CDR1 is SEHNR, CDR2 FQNEAQ, per germline (reference sequence). CDR3 protein: CASSLEGGLNTEAFF. As DNA, the CDR3 is TGTGCCAGCAGCTTAGAGGGGGGACTAAACACTGAAGCTTTCTTT.

The rearrangement uses TRBV4-3 and TRBJ2-3, with 7 bases identical to TRBD1. This CDR3 spans 17 amino acids. V lost 1 base, J lost 0 bases, and 7 bases stayed unmatched. The germline gives CDR1 LGHNA, CDR2 YSLEER. The CDR3 DNA reads TGCGCCAGCAGCCAAGCCCCGACAGGGCAAAGCACAGATACGCAGTATTTT. Its translation is CASSQAPTGQSTDTQYF.

The chain is built from TRBV19 and TRBJ1-2; 10 nucleotides align to TRBD1. This CDR3 region has 17 residues. Germline V CDR1 and CDR2: LNHDA, SQIVND (reference sequence). The junction had 12 bases not matched to a gene; V was cut back by 3 bases and J by 5 bases. CDR3 nucleotide sequence: TGTGCCAGTAGTATCCTCCGCCTAGGACAGGGGGAGTATGGCTACACCTTC. Its translation is CASSILRLGQGEYGYTF.